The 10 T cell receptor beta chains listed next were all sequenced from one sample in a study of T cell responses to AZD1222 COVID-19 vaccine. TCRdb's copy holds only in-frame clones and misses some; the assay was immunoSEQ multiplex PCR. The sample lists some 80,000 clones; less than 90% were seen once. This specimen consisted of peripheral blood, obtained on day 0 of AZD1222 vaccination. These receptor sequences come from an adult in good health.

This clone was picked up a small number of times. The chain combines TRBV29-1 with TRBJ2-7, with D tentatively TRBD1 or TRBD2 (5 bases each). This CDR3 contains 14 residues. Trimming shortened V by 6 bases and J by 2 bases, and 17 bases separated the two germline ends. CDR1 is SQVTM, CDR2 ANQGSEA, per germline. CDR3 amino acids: CSVSLGDGAYEQYF. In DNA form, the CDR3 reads TGCAGCGTAAGTCTAGGGGACGGTGCCTACGAGCAGTACTTC.

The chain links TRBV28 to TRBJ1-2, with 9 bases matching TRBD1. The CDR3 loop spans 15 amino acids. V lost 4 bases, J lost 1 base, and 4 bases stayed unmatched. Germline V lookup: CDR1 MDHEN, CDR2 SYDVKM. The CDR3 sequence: CASSSPGQGNYGYTF. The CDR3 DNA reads TGTGCCAGCAGTTCCCCGGGACAGGGTAACTATGGCTACACCTTC.

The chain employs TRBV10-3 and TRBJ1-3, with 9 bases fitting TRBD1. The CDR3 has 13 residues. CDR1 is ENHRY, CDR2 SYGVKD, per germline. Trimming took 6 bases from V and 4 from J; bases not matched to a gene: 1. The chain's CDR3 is CAISGQGGNTIYF. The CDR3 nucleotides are TGTGCCATCAGCGGACAGGGGGGAAACACCATATATTTT.

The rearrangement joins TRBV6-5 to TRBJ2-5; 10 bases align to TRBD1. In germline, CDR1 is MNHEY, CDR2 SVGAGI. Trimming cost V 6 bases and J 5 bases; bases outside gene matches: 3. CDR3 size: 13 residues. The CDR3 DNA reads TGTGCCAGCAGCGACAGGGGGCACGAGACCCAGTACTTC. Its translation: CASSDRGHETQYF.

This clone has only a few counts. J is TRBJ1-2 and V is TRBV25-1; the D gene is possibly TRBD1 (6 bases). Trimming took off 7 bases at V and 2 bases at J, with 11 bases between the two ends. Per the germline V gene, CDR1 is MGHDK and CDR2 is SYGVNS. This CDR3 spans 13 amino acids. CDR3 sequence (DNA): TGTGCCAGCAACAAGGGGGGCAACTATGGCTACACCTTC. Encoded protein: CASNKGGNYGYTF.

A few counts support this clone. The CDR3 DNA sequence: TGTGCCAGCAGCGTAGCAGGGGAGATCTATGGCTACACCTTC. Translation: CASSVAGEIYGYTF. This chain connects TRBV9 to TRBJ1-2; tentatively, D is TRBD1 (6 bases). V gave up 0 bases and J gave up 4 bases, with 10 bases separating them. The V gene's germline CDR1 is SGDLS and CDR2 YYNGEE. The CDR3 consists of 14 residues.

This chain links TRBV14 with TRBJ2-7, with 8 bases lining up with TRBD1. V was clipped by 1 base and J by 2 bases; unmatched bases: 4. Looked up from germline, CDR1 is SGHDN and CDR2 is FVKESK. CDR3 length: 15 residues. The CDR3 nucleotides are TGTGCCAGCAGCCAAGCGACAGGGGCGGCCTACGAGCAGTACTTC. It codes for CASSQATGAAYEQYF.

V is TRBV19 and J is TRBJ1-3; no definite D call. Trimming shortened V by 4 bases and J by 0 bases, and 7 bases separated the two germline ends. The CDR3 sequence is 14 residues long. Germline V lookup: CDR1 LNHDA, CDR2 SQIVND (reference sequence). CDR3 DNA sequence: TGTGCCAGTAGTACCGGGGTCTCTGGAAACACCATATATTTT. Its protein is CASSTGVSGNTIYF.

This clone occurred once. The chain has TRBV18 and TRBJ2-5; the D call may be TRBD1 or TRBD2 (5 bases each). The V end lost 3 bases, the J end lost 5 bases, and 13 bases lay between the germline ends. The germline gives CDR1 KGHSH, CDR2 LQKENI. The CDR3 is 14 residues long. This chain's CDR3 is CASSPRDAFETQYF. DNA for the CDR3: TGTGCCAGCTCACCTCGGGACGCCTTTGAGACCCAGTACTTC.

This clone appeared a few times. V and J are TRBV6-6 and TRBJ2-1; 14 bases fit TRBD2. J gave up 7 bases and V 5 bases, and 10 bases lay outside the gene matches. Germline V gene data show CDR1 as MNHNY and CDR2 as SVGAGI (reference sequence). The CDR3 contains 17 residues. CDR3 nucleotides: TGTGCCAGCAGTCCTTCGAGGACTAGCGGGGGGACGAATGAGCAGTTCTTC. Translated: CASSPSRTSGGTNEQFF.